This is a list of T cell receptor beta chains from one sample in a study of T cell responses to AZD1222 COVID-19 vaccine. Profiled with immunoSEQ multiplex PCR; TCRdb holds only in-frame clones, not every one. In the table there are 120,000 to 150,000 clones, roughly 88% of which are singletons. Here the sequenced sample was peripheral blood, taken on day 0 of MenACWY control vaccination. These receptor sequences come from an adult in good health. Both conserved end residues are part of each CDR3. A D gene is named only where the DNA matches it firmly. Some rows have no size entry. The others give once, few or many, or a class for an expanded clone.

>TRBJ2-7|.|TRBD2|TRBV4-2|16
CASSQGLAGDPYEQYF
TGTGCCAGCAGCCAAGGACTAGCGGGGGACCCCTACGAGCAGTACTTC
>TRBJ2-2|.|TRBD1|TRBV5-4|15
CASSSGQANTGELFF
TGTGCCAGCAGCTCGGGACAGGCGAACACCGGGGAGCTGTTTTTT
>TRBJ2-6|.|.|TRBV5-6|15
CASSPQSSGANVLTF
TGTGCCAGCAGCCCCCAGAGCTCTGGGGCCAACGTCCTGACTTTC
>TRBJ1-3|.|.|TRBV18|14
CASSLDSSGNTIYF
TGTGCCAGCTCCCTTGACAGTTCCGGAAACACCATATATTTT
>TRBJ1-3|few|.|TRBV18|17
CASSPRADSLTGNTIYF
TGTGCCAGCTCACCACGGGCGGACAGTTTGACTGGAAACACCATATATTTT
>TRBJ2-3|.|.|TRBV24-1|12
CATSGETDTQYF
TGTGCCACCAGTGGGGAAACAGATACGCAGTATTTT
>TRBJ2-1|.|TRBD2|TRBV28|14
CASSMGGSYNEQFF
TGTGCCAGCAGTATGGGGGGGTCCTACAATGAGCAGTTCTTC
>TRBJ2-3|.|TRBD2|TRBV7-8|15
CASSKLAGPTDTQYF
TGTGCCAGCAGCAAACTAGCGGGGCCCACAGATACGCAGTATTTT
>TRBJ1-1|.|.|TRBV6-5|13
CASSFAANTEAFF
TGTGCCAGCAGTTTTGCAGCGAACACTGAAGCTTTCTTT
>TRBJ2-6|.|.|TRBV28|16
CASSLDSGAGANVLTF
TGTGCCAGCAGTTTAGATTCCGGGGCCGGGGCCAACGTCCTGACTTTC
>TRBJ1-2|few|TRBD1|TRBV29-1|13
CSVGGQGRPSRTF
TGCAGCGTTGGAGGACAGGGCCGCCCCTCTAGGACCTTC
>TRBJ1-5|once|.|TRBV2|12
CASVGESQPQHF
TGTGCCAGCGTAGGGGAGTCTCAGCCCCAGCATTTT
>TRBJ1-2|.|.|TRBV11-2|14
CASSLGARLYGYTF
TGTGCCAGCAGCTTAGGGGCAAGACTCTATGGCTACACCTTC
>TRBJ1-2|.|.|TRBV9|13
CASSVDFNYGYTF
TGTGCCAGCAGCGTGGACTTTAACTATGGCTACACCTTC
>TRBJ2-5|.|.|TRBV7-2|15
CASTLETRVQETQYF
TGTGCCAGCACCTTAGAAACTAGGGTCCAAGAGACCCAGTACTTC
>TRBJ2-5|.|TRBD2|TRBV18|16
CASSARTSGGGETQYF
TGTGCCAGCTCAGCTCGGACTAGCGGAGGTGGAGAGACCCAGTACTTC
>TRBJ2-3|.|TRBD2|TRBV30|18
CAWSEPFIAGGSTDTQYF
TGTGCCTGGAGCGAACCATTCATAGCGGGGGGAAGCACAGATACGCAGTATTTT
>TRBJ1-5|.|TRBD1|TRBV28|13
CASSSQGNQPQHF
TGTGCCAGCAGTTCACAGGGGAATCAGCCCCAGCATTTT
>TRBJ2-1|.|TRBD2|TRBV7-3|16
CASSLAGSGVLNEQFF
TGTGCCAGCAGCCTGGCGGGTAGCGGGGTCCTCAATGAGCAGTTCTTC
>TRBJ2-1|.|TRBD2|TRBV29-1|14
CSVDTSGRADEQFF
TGCAGCGTTGACACTAGCGGGAGGGCCGATGAGCAGTTCTTC
>TRBJ2-7|.|TRBD2|TRBV28|14
CASTTRTSGYEQYF
TGTGCCAGCACCACTCGGACTAGCGGCTACGAGCAGTACTTC
>TRBJ2-7|.|.|TRBV5-1|18
CASKRDRGLRTSGYEQYF
TGCGCCAGCAAAAGGGACAGGGGATTGCGGACTAGCGGCTACGAGCAGTACTTC
>TRBJ1-3|.|.|TRBV7-9|13
CASSLGMRNTIYF
TGTGCCAGCAGCTTAGGTATGAGGAACACCATATATTTT
>TRBJ2-7|.|TRBD1|TRBV19|12
CASGTGRYEQYF
TGTGCCAGTGGGACAGGGCGTTACGAGCAGTACTTC
>TRBJ2-7|.|.|TRBV12-5|15
CASGLVREFAYEQYF
TGTGCTAGTGGTTTGGTAAGGGAGTTCGCATACGAGCAGTACTTC
>TRBJ1-1|once|.|TRBV29-1|13
CSVVKGQNTEAFF
TGCAGCGTTGTGAAGGGGCAGAACACTGAAGCTTTCTTT
>TRBJ1-2|.|.|TRBV4-1|15
CASSQLRAGYYGYTF
TGCGCCAGCAGCCAACTCCGTGCAGGCTACTATGGCTACACCTTC
>TRBJ1-1|.|.|TRBV19|14
CASSTGETNTEAFF
TGTGCCAGTAGTACAGGGGAGACGAACACTGAAGCTTTCTTT
>TRBJ2-7|once|TRBD1|TRBV18|14
CASSEQGISYEQYF
TGTGCCAGCTCAGAACAGGGGATCAGCTACGAGCAGTACTTC
>TRBJ1-2|.|.|TRBV15|17
CATSRDLSGTTNYGYTF
TGTGCCACCAGCAGAGATTTGTCGGGGACAACTAACTATGGCTACACCTTC
>TRBJ2-2|.|TRBD1|TRBV3-1/TRBV3-2|16
CASSTDRGVIGGELFF
TGTGCCAGCAGCACGGACAGGGGGGTAATCGGCGGGGAGCTGTTTTTT
>TRBJ2-7|.|.|TRBV30|15
CAWSVRRGSSYEQYF
TGTGCCTGGAGTGTTCGGCGGGGAAGCTCCTACGAGCAGTACTTC
>TRBJ1-5|.|.|TRBV7-2|16
CASSSTPGFLNQPQHF
TGTGCCAGCAGCTCCACCCCCGGGTTCCTCAATCAGCCCCAGCATTTT
>TRBJ1-4|.|TRBD1|TRBV2|12
CASRNRGGKLFF
TGTGCCAGCAGGAACAGGGGTGGAAAACTGTTTTTT
>TRBJ2-1|.|.|TRBV7-3|13
CASSLTQGGEQFF
TGTGCCAGCAGCTTAACACAGGGCGGTGAGCAGTTCTTC
>TRBJ2-1|.|.|TRBV15|14
CATSRVQGSNEQFF
TGTGCCACCAGCAGAGTTCAGGGTTCCAATGAGCAGTTCTTC
>TRBJ2-5|.|TRBD1|TRBV11-3|16
CASSSIGQGLQETQYF
TGTGCCAGCAGCTCGATAGGACAGGGGCTCCAAGAGACCCAGTACTTC
>TRBJ1-5|.|TRBD1|TRBV6-5|14
CASSRRDRNQPQHF
TGTGCCAGCAGTCGACGGGACAGAAATCAGCCCCAGCATTTT
>TRBJ1-1|.|.|TRBV19|13
CASSIDSASEAFF
TGTGCCAGTAGTATAGATTCAGCCAGTGAAGCTTTCTTT
>TRBJ1-6|.|.|TRBV5-6|16
CASSRAKVSYNSPLHF
TGTGCCAGCAGTCGGGCCAAAGTCTCCTATAATTCACCCCTCCACTTT
>TRBJ1-4|few|TRBD1|TRBV28|14
CASSGDRGEEKLFF
TGTGCCAGCAGTGGGGACAGGGGGGAGGAAAAACTGTTTTTT
>TRBJ1-2|.|TRBD1|TRBV3-1/TRBV3-2|16
CASSQDRGRGPSGYTF
TGTGCCAGCAGCCAAGATAGGGGCAGGGGGCCTAGTGGCTACACCTTC
>TRBJ1-5|.|.|TRBV5-6|15
CASSLATGLNQPQHF
TGTGCCAGCAGCTTGGCGACAGGTCTCAATCAGCCCCAGCATTTT
>TRBJ1-2|once|TRBD1|TRBV24-1|15
CATSDSDRGRDGYTF
TGTGCCACCAGTGACTCGGACAGGGGGCGAGATGGCTACACCTTC
>TRBJ1-2|.|.|TRBV7-9|13
CASSLEQGGGYTF
TGTGCCAGCAGCTTAGAACAGGGCGGAGGCTACACCTTC
>TRBJ1-2|.|.|TRBV6-5|14
CASSSYGQNYGYTF
TGTGCCAGCAGTTCTTACGGACAGAACTATGGCTACACCTTC
>TRBJ1-1|.|.|TRBV3-1/TRBV3-2|14
CASSLYTDYTEAFF
TGTGCCAGCAGCCTTTATACTGATTACACTGAAGCTTTCTTT
>TRBJ2-7|.|.|TRBV9|14
CASSVEAGTYEQYF
TGTGCCAGCAGCGTAGAAGCCGGGACCTACGAGCAGTACTTC
>TRBJ1-1|once|.|TRBV6-4|14
CASSDSNRATEAFF
TGTGCCAGCAGTGACTCGAACAGGGCCACTGAAGCTTTCTTT
>TRBJ1-1|.|.|TRBV13|16
CASSHPVGEVNTEAFF
TGTGCCAGCAGCCACCCTGTTGGGGAGGTGAACACTGAAGCTTTCTTT
>TRBJ2-1|.|.|TRBV5-1|12
CASSLRGDEQFF
TGCGCCAGCAGCTTGAGGGGCGATGAGCAGTTCTTC
>TRBJ1-6|.|.|TRBV6-5|14
CACLKVASNSPLHF
TGTGCCTGCCTGAAGGTGGCATCAAATTCACCCCTCCACTTT
>TRBJ1-2|.|.|TRBV5-4|12
CASSREVYGYTF
TGTGCCAGCAGCCGCGAGGTCTATGGCTACACCTTC
>TRBJ1-1|.|.|TRBV12-3/TRBV12-4|13
CASSFTKWTEAFF
TGTGCCAGCAGTTTTACAAAATGGACTGAAGCTTTCTTT